This T cell receptor beta chain derives from a study of T cell responses to AZD1222 COVID-19 vaccine (dated by TCRdb to about 2021). Turning to the overall study: AZD1222 recipients with second doses at about 4 weeks or about 12 weeks were pooled, because spike-specific TCR depth and breadth did not differ between schedules. Enrollment into the trials was organized by age into subgroups of 18-55, 56-69 and 70-plus years, and those subgroups contained about 160, 30 and 59 TCR-sequenced participants, respectively. A total of 240 or so trial participants underwent TCR sequencing, of whom some 200 had received two doses of AZD1222 and some 25 had received two doses of the MenACWY control vaccine.

The time point label on this specimen signifies: baseline before first vaccination. Samples from vaccinated people were obtained from the UK trials COV001 and COV002, which included a single-blind randomized controlled phase 2/3 trial of AZD1222 (ChAdOx1 nCoV-19) in healthy adults. For TCRbeta chain sequencing, PBMC samples from trial participants were taken at day 0 and at day 28 after the second dose. The CDR3 regions of human TCRbeta chains were analyzed by immunosequencing. As for how the authors treated the data: TCRs in the repertoires were compared against a reference library of SARS-CoV-2-specific TCRs that had been generated with the MIRA antigen-specificity platform. Breadth was defined as the fraction of unique TCRs that were SARS-CoV-2-associated, and depth was defined as the fraction of total T cells that were SARS-CoV-2-associated. Using the MIRA data, each spike-specific TCR was mapped to the spike region that the TCR reacts to and placed in a CD4 or CD8 class. Log10-transformed breadth and depth values were compared by one-way ANOVA with Sidak's multiple comparisons tests. Entries here come from immuneACCESS through TCRdb and include only in-frame sequences with V and J called. Some clones fail to appear in such tables; in the studies checked, an unresolved V gene covers under half of the shortfall, and the cause of the remainder is unknown. That table supplies the V and J calls and clone size; D and trimming were determined from the DNA. This sample holds under 130,000 clones; about 88% were observed only once. The top ten clones comprise roughly 9.2% of the sample.

Only one count was recorded for this clone. Its antigen remains unidentified. The input lacks base qualities; no much larger clone sits a single base away. What the authors observed across the whole study: A significant rise in spike-specific TCR breadth and depth was observed after two AZD1222 doses relative to day 0 and relative to MenACWY recipients. In the small 56-69-year group, the increase in depth fell short of significance, most likely because of low power. Because no day 14 peak-response samples were available, repertoires were characterized only after the peak T cell response. Conclusions about previously exposed vaccinees were limited because only six AZD1222 recipients were SARS-CoV-2 seropositive at baseline. Participants were mostly white British, with more females than males. The authors suggested clonal diversity may have been underestimated. Reportedly, almost half of the unique spike-specific TCRs recognized epitopes lying outside the regions that are mutated in the B.1.351 and B.1.1.7 variants. CD4 TCRs associated with the vaccine covered the entire spike protein, and the dominant responses were in regions 160-218 and 743-854.

CDR1 and CDR2 were assigned from the germline V gene as ENHRY and SYGVKD. V gives up 3 bases and J gives up 4 bases, and the segment between their germline ends measures 12 bases. The CDR3, from cysteine to phenylalanine, totals 14 residues. Only CDR3 DNA is held: 42 bases, read in frame from base 1. The V gene is TRBV10-3 and the J gene is TRBJ1-1; the D segment could be TRBD1, given 6 matching bases. The specimen comprised peripheral blood, sampled on day 0 of AZD1222 vaccination. The sequence was obtained from an adult in good health. The bases are TGTGCCATCAGTGACTCCAGGGGAGTCACTGAAGCTTTCTTT. Translated, it reads CAISDSRGVTEAFF.